What follows is one T cell receptor (beta chain) and its context. Isolated RNA was reverse transcribed in full, so expressed TCRB transcripts were sequenced. The assay was immunoSEQ multiplex PCR, and TCRdb's table has in-frame clones only and misses some. The data contain 130,000 to 150,000 clones, around 50% of them singletons. This sample is part of a study of beta chain features in type 1 diabetes. Germline trimming cut 8 bases from V and 7 bases from J; bases unmatched to any gene: 4. The V gene's germline CDR1 is GTSNPN and CDR2 SVGIG (reference sequence). This CDR3 has 12 residues. Sequences were obtained from Tregs from blood. This TCR came from a man aged 18 to 29 in good health. V is TRBV30 and J is TRBJ2-5, with 13 bases lining up with TRBD2. The CDR3 DNA reads TGTGCCGGCGGACTAGCGGGAGCGACCCAGTACTTC. This gives the protein CAGGLAGATQYF.